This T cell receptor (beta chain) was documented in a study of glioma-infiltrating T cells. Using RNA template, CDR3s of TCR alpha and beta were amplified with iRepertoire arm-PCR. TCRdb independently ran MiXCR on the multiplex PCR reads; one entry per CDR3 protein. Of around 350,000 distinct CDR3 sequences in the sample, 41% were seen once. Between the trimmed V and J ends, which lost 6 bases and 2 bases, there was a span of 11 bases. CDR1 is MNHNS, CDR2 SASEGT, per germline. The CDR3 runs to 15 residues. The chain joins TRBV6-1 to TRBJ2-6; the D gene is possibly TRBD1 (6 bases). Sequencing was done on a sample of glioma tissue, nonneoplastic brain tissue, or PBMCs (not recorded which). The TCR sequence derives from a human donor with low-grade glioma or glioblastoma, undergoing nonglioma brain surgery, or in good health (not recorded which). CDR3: CASSQRQAGANVLTF. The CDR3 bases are TGTGCCAGCAGCCAACGACAGGCTGGGGCCAACGTCCTGACTTTC.